The 10 T cell receptor beta chains below were found in one sample sequenced in a study of shared clonotypes between healthy human individuals. Profiled with immunoSEQ multiplex PCR; TCRdb holds only in-frame clones, not every one. Among approximately 2.3 million clones listed, approximately 95% were seen once. The sequencing sample was made of naive CD4+ T cells from PBMCs. Described subset: CD45RA+ positively selected. All receptors derive from a man in his late teens or twenties in good health. Some clones in this sample may be carry-over from other donors' samples.

The chain links TRBV6-5 to TRBJ1-4; TRBD1 might be the D (5 bases). CDR3 size: 14 residues. V gave up 2 bases and J gave up 6 bases, with 10 bases separating them. Germline V gene sequence: CDR1 MNHEY, CDR2 SVGAGI. The CDR3 DNA follows: TGTGCCAGCAGTTACAGGGGTTTCGATGAAAAACTGTTTTTT. Its translation: CASSYRGFDEKLFF.

The chain uses TRBV5-1 and TRBJ2-5; D gene ambiguous. The CDR3 contains 13 residues. Per the germline V gene, CDR1 is SGHRS and CDR2 is YFSETQ. Trimming shortened V by 4 bases and J by 1 base, and 8 bases separated the two germline ends. The chain's CDR3 is CASSRRPQETQYF. In nucleotides, the CDR3 is TGCGCCAGCAGCCGCCGTCCCCAAGAGACCCAGTACTTC.

This chain joins TRBV5-1 and TRBJ1-5; 7 nucleotides align to TRBD1. The ends lost 3 bases at V and 0 bases at J; junction bases unmatched: 3. Germline lookup yields CDR1 SGHRS and CDR2 YFSETQ. This CDR3 is built from 15 residues. CDR3 amino acids: CASSSTGASNQPQHF. The DNA for the CDR3 is TGCGCCAGCAGCTCCACAGGGGCTAGCAATCAGCCCCAGCATTTT.

This clone was found a few times. V usage is TRBV5-1 and J usage is TRBJ1-1; 7 bases match TRBD1. The CDR3 is 14 residues long. The germline V gene has CDR1 SGHRS and CDR2 YFSETQ. After removal of 6 bases from V and 1 base from J, the junction contained 6 bases not matched to a gene. CDR3 coding DNA: TGCGCCAGCACCATGACAGGGCAGAACACTGAAGCTTTCTTT. Translating it yields CASTMTGQNTEAFF. Full variable domain (rest looked up from reference TRBV5-1 and TRBJ1-1): KAGVTQTPRYLIKTRGQQVTLSCSPISGHRSVSWYQQTPGQGLQFLFEYFSETQRNKGNFPGRFSGRQFSNSRSEMNVSTLELGDSALYLCASTMTGQNTEAFFGQGTRLTVV.

V and J are TRBV27 and TRBJ2-3, with TRBD2 identical over 10 bases. Germline V gene data show CDR1 as MNHEY and CDR2 as SMNVEV (reference sequence). J lost 4 bases, V lost 6 bases, and 1 base had no gene match. This CDR3 region has 13 residues. The CDR3 nucleotides are TGTGCCAGCAGGCTAGCGGGAGCAGATACGCAGTATTTT. Translation gives CASRLAGADTQYF.

The chain recombines TRBV6-1 with TRBJ1-4; tentative D call: TRBD1 (5 bases). The CDR3 is 15 amino acids. In germline, CDR1 is MNHNS, CDR2 SASEGT. The V gene lost 2 bases and the J gene lost 6 bases, with 13 bases spanning the gap. CDR3 in amino acids: CASSELYRTDEKLFF. The CDR3 DNA reads TGTGCCAGCAGTGAACTTTACAGGACGGATGAAAAACTGTTTTTT.

CDR3 region: CASSIKTPRTDTQYF. The CDR3 DNA follows: TGTGCCAGCAGCATAAAGACACCTCGCACAGATACGCAGTATTTT. The J gene is TRBJ2-3, the V gene TRBV7-9; D not certain. V was pared by 5 bases and J by 1 base, with 13 bases between. CDR3 length: 15 amino acids. Per germline, CDR1 SEHNR and CDR2 FQNEAQ (reference sequence). Full variable domain (missing parts from reference TRBV7-9 and TRBJ2-3): DTGVSQNPRHKITKRGQNVTFRCDPISEHNRLYWYRQTLGQGPEFLTYFQNEAQLEKSRLLSDRFSAERPKGSFSTLEIQRTEQGDSAMYLCASSIKTPRTDTQYFGPGTRLTVL.

The genes are TRBV9 and TRBJ1-5; D ambiguous. In germline, CDR1 is SGDLS, CDR2 YYNGEE. V lost 1 base and J lost 0, with 8 bases in between. This CDR3 spans 15 amino acids. The CDR3 DNA follows: TGTGCCAGCAGCGTACTCCGGAATAGCAATCAGCCCCAGCATTTT. It specifies CASSVLRNSNQPQHF. The full variable domain, rest sourced from reference TRBV9 and TRBJ1-5, is DSGVTQTPKHLITATGQRVTLRCSPRSGDLSVYWYQQSLDQGLQFLIQYYNGEERAKGNILERFSAQQFPDLHSELNLSSLELGDSALYFCASSVLRNSNQPQHFGDGTRLSIL.

V and J are TRBV28 and TRBJ1-2; unclear D gene. Looked up from germline, CDR1 is MDHEN and CDR2 is SYDVKM. V gave up 1 base and J gave up 4 bases, with 19 bases separating them. The CDR3 is made up of 17 amino acids. DNA for the CDR3: TGTGCCAGCAGTTTATTTGGTGCGGAGGGCCTCAGCTATGGCTACACCTTC. This gives the protein CASSLFGAEGLSYGYTF.

CDR3 DNA: TGCGCCAGCAGCCCCCTAGGGGGAGAGGCCATGATTCGGGGCTACACCTTC. As protein: CASSPLGGEAMIRGYTF. The chain combines TRBV4-1 with TRBJ1-2; D possibly corresponds to TRBD1 (6 bases). CDR1 and CDR2 from the germline V gene are MGHRA and YSYEKL. The CDR3 runs to 17 residues. V was pared by 4 bases and J by 8 bases, with 26 bases between.